The clone carrying this TCR beta chain has a count of ten or more. The data are from a study of T cells in Graves' hyperthyroidism and ophthalmopathy. CDR1 and CDR2 from the germline V gene are DFQATT and SNEGSKA (reference sequence). Between the trimmed V and J ends, which lost 6 bases and 3 bases, there was a span of 24 bases. The CDR3 spans 16 residues. Authors of the study amplified TCR beta CDR3 regions from RNA transcripts. Carried out on the TCR CDR3, a first-round RT-PCR used the HTBI primer set. TCRdb recomputed calls from the multiplex PCR reads with MiXCR, one row per CDR3 protein. The table includes 500,000 to 750,000 distinct CDR3 sequences, more than 45% detected once.

V usage is TRBV20-1 and J usage is TRBJ2-7; D may be TRBD1 (6 bases). Input material: peripheral blood or thyroid tissue (not recorded which). The TCR comes from a woman aged 18-29 years with Graves' hyperthyroidism. The CDR3 reads CSAQGHHGTDSYEQYF. In nucleotides, the CDR3 is TGCAGTGCCCAAGGGCACCACGGGACGGACAGCTACGAGCAGTACTTC.